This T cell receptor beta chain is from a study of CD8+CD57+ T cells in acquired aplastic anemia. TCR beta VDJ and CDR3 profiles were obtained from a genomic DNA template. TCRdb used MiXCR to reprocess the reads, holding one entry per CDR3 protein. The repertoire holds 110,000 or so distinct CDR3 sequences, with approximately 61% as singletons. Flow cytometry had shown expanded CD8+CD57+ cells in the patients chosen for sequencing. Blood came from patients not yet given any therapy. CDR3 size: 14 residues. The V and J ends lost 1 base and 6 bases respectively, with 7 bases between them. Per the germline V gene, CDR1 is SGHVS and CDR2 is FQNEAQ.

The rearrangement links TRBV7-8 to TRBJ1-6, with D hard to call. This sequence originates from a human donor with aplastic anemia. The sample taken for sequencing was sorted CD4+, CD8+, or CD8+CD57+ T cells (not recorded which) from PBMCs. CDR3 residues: CASSLGSVNSPLHF. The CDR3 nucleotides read TGTGCCAGCAGCTTAGGGTCAGTTAATTCACCCCTCCACTTT.